This T cell receptor beta chain was captured in a study of blood T cells in healthy people across ages. The use of a sample-barcoded 5' primer and a J-beta primer mix characterized a second PCR of about 6 to 11 cycles. TCRdb itself ran the 5' RACE reads through MiXCR, one entry per CDR3 protein. The sample shows approximately 670,000 distinct CDR3 sequences, about 43% of them seen only once. Of note for this clonotype: Its antigen is currently unknown.

The germline gives CDR1 LGHNA, CDR2 YSLEER. This CDR3 has 13 residues. Trimming left V 0 bases short and J 6 bases short, with 5 bases between. Whole-study results and caveats: Because sorting was not performed, PBMCs prevented conclusive naive versus antigen-experienced comparison.

This chain uses TRBV4-3 with TRBJ2-2; the D gene is possibly TRBD2 (5 bases). The sequencing sample was made of blood. The receptor was isolated from an elderly man in good health. CDR3 in amino acids: CASSQERAGELFF. In DNA form, the CDR3 reads TGCGCCAGCAGCCAAGAGCGGGCCGGGGAGCTGTTTTTT.